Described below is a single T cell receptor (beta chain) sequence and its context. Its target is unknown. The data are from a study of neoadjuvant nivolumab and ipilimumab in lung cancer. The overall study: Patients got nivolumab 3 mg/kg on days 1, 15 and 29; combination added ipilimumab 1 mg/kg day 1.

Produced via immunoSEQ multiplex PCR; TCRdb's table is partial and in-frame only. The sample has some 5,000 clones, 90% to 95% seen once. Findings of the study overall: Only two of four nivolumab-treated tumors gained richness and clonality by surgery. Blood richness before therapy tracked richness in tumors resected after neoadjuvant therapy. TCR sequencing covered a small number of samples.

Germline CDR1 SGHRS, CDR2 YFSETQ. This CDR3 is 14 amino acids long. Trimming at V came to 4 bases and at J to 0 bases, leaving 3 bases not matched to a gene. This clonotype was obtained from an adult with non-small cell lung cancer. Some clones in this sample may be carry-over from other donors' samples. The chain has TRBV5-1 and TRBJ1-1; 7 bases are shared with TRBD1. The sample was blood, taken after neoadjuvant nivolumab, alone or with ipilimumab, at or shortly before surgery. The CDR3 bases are TGCGCCAGCAGCGTGGGACAGATGAACACTGAAGCTTTCTTT. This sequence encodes CASSVGQMNTEAFF.